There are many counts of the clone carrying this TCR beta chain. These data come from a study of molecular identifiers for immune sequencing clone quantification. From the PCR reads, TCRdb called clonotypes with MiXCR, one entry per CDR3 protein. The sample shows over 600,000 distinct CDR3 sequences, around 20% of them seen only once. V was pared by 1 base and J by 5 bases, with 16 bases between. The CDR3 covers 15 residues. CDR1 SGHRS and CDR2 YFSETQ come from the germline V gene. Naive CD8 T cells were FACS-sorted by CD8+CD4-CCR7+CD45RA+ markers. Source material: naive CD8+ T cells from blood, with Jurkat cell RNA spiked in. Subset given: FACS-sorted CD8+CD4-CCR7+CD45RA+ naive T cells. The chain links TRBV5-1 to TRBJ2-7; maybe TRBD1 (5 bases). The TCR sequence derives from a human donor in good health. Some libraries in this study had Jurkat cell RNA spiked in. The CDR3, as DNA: TGCGCCAGCAGCTTGTACAGGCCCGAGAAAGACGAGCAGTACTTC. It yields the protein CASSLYRPEKDEQYF.